Detailed here is one T cell receptor beta chain. The sample originates from a study of T cell changes during pregnancy in multiple sclerosis. Measured with immunoSEQ multiplex PCR; TCRdb has only the in-frame clones, and not every one. The table shows 45,000 or so clones, with approximately 90% occurring only once. The CDR3 has 14 residues. Germline lookup yields CDR1 SGHTA and CDR2 FQGNSA. Trimming removed 6 bases at V and 4 bases at J, with 12 bases between. This specimen was peripheral blood, taken in the first trimester of pregnancy. This clonotype originated in a female donor with multiple sclerosis, enrolled in a pregnancy study. This sequence joins TRBV7-2 and TRBJ2-2, with D possibly matching TRBD1 (6 bases). The CDR3 sequence is CASSQYRVTGELFF. In DNA form, the CDR3 reads TGTGCCAGCAGTCAATACAGGGTCACCGGGGAGCTGTTTTTT.